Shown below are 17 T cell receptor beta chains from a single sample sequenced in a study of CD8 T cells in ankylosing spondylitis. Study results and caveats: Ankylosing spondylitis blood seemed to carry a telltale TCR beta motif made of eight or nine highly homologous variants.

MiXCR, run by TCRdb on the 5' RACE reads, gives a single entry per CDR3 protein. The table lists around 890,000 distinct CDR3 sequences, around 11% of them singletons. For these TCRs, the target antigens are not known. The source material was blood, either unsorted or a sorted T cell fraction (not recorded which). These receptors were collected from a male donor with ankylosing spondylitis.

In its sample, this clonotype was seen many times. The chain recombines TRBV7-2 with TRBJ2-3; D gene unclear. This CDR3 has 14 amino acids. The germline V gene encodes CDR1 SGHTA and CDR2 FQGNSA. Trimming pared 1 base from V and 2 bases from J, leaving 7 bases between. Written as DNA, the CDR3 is TGTGCCAGCAGCTTAGACTGGAACACAGATACGCAGTATTTT. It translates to CASSLDWNTDTQYF.

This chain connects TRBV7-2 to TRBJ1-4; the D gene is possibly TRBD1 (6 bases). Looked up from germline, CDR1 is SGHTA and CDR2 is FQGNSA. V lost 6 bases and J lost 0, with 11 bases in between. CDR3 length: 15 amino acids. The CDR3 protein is CASRTTGTTNEKLFF. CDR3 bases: TGTGCCAGCAGGACAACAGGGACAACTAATGAAAAACTGTTTTTT.

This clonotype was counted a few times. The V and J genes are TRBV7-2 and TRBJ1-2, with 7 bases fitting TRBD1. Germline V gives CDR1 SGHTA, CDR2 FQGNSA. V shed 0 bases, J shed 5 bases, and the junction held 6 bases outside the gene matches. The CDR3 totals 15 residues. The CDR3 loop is CASSLARGGAYGYTF. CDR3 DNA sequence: TGTGCCAGCAGCTTAGCGAGAGGGGGCGCTTATGGCTACACCTTC. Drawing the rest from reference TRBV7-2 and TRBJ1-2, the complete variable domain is GAGVSQSPSNKVTEKGKDVELRCDPISGHTALYWYRQSLGQGLEFLIYFQGNSAPDKSGLPSDRFSAERTGGSVSTLTIQRTQQEDSAVYLCASSLARGGAYGYTFGSGTRLTVV.

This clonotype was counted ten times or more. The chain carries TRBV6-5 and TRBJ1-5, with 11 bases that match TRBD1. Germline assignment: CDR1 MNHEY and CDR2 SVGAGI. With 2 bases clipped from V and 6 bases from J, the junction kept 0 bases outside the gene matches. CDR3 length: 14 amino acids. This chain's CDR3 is CASSYGTGGQPQHF. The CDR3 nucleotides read TGTGCCAGCAGTTACGGGACAGGGGGTCAGCCCCAGCATTTT.

The CDR3 protein is CASSHREDQPQHF. In DNA, the CDR3 is TGTGCCAGCAGTCACAGGGAGGATCAGCCCCAGCATTTT. This chain joins TRBV7-9 and TRBJ1-5; tentative D call: TRBD1 (6 bases). The CDR3 covers 13 residues. Between the trimmed V and J ends, which lost 6 bases and 5 bases, there was a span of 11 bases. Germline assignment: CDR1 SEHNR and CDR2 FQNEAQ (reference sequence).

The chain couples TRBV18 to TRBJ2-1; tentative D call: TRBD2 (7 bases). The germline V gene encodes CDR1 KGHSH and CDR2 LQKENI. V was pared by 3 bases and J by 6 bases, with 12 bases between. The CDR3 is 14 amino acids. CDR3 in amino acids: CASSPLRGGNEQFF. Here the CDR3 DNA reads TGTGCCAGCTCACCCTTGAGGGGGGGCAATGAGCAGTTCTTC.

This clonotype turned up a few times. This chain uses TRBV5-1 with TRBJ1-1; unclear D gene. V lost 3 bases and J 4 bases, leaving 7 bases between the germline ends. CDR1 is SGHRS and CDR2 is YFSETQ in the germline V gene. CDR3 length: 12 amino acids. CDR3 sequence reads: CASSWAGTEAFF. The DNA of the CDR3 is TGCGCCAGCAGCTGGGCAGGCACTGAAGCTTTCTTT.

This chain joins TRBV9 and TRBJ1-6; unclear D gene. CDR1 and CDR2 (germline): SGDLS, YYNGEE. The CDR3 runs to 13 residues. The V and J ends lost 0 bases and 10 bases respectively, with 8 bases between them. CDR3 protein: CASSVAGKSPLHF. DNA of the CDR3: TGTGCCAGCAGCGTAGCTGGGAAATCACCCCTCCACTTT.

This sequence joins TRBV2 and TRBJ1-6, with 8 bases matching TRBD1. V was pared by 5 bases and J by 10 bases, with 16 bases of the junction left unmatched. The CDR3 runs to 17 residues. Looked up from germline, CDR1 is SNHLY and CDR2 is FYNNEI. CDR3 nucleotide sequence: TGTGCCAGCAGTTTGACCTCCTCAGGGGGCACGGGCTCACCCCTCCACTTT. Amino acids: CASSLTSSGGTGSPLHF.

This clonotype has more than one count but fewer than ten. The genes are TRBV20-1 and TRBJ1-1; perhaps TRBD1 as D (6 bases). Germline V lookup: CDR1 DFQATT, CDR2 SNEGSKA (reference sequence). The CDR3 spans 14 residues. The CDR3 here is CRAQRDTINTEAFF. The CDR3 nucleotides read TGCAGGGCACAACGGGACACCATTAACACTGAAGCTTTCTTT.

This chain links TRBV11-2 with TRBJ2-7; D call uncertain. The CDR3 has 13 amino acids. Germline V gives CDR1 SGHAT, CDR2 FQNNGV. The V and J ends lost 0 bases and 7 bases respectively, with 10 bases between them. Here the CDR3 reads CASSLESGVEQYF. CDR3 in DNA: TGTGCCAGCAGCTTAGAAAGTGGTGTAGAGCAGTACTTC.

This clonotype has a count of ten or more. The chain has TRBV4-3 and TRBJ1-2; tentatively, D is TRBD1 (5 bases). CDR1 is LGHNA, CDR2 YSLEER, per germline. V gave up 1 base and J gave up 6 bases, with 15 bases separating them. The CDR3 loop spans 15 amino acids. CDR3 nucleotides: TGCGCCAGCAGCCAAGGCTATTTCCCAGGGCATGGCTACACCTTC. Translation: CASSQGYFPGHGYTF.

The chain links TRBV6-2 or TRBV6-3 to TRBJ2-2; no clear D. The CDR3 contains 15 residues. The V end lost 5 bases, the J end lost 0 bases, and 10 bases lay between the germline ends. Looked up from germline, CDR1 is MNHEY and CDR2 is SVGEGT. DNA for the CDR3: TGTGCCAGCAGTCTAACAGTAACGAACACCGGGGAGCTGTTTTTT. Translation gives CASSLTVTNTGELFF.

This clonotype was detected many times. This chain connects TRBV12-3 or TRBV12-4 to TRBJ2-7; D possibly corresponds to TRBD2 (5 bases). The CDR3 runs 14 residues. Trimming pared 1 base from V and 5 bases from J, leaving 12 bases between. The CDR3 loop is CASSLDGGTNEQYF. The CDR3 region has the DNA TGTGCCAGCAGTTTAGACGGAGGCACGAACGAGCAGTACTTC.

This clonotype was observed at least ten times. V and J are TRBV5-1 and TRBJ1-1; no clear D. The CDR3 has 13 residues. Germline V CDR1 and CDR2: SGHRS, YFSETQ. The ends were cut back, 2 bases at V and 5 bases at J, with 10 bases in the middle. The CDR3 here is CASSFPQSTEAFF. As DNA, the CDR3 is TGCGCCAGCAGCTTTCCTCAATCGACTGAAGCTTTCTTT.

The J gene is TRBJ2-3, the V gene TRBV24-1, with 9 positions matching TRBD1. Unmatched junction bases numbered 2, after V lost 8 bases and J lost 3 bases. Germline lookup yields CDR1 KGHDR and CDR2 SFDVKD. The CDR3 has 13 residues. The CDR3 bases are TGTGCCACCAAGGACAGGGGAACAGATACGCAGTATTTT. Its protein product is CATKDRGTDTQYF.

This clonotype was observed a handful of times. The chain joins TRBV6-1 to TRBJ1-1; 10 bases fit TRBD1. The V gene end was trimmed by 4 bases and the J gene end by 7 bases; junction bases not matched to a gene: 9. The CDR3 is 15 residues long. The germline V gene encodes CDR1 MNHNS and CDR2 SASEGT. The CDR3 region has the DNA TGTGCCAGCAGTGGGGCCGGGACAGGGGCAATTGAAGCTTTCTTT. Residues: CASSGAGTGAIEAFF.